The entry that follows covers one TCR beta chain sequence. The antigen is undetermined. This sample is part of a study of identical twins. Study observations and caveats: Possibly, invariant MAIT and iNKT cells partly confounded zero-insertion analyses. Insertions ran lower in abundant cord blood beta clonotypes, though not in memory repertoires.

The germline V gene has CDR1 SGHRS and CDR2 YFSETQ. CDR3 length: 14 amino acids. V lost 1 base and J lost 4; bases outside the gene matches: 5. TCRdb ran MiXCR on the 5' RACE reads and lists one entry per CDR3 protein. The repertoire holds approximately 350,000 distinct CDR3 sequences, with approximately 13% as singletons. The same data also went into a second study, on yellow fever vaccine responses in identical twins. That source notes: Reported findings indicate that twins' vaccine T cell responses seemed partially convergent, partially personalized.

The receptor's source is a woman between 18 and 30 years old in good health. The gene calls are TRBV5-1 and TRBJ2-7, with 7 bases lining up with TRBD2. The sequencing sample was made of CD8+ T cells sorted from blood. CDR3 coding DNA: TGCGCCAGCAGCTTGCTCGGGGGGTCTTACGAGCAGTACGTC. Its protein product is CASSLLGGSYEQYV.